This is a list of T cell receptor beta chains from one sample in a study of vaccination and CD4 T cells after COVID-19. TCRdb re-called the PCR reads with MiXCR, one entry per CDR3 protein. The table includes about 20,000 distinct CDR3 sequences, more than 70% detected once. No antigen is known for these receptors. This specimen consisted of CD4+ T cells from blood, cultured in vitro, obtained after SARS-CoV-2 vaccination. The receptors come from a human donor who received a COVID-19 vaccine. CDR3s include the opening cysteine and the closing phenylalanine or tryptophan. The size field is filled for only some rows; it gives once, few, many or a size class.

v_call	clone_size	j_call	cdr3_length	cdr3_aa
TRBV2	.	TRBJ2-5	12	CASGTAKETQYF
TRBV30	.	TRBJ1-1	13	CAWSPDRYTEAFF
TRBV24-1	.	TRBJ2-5	13	CATSATEKETQYF
TRBV25-1	.	TRBJ2-7	15	CASSDAETVSDEQYF
TRBV28	.	TRBJ1-6	15	CASTPRSSYNSPLHF
TRBV24-1	.	TRBJ2-3	16	CATSDQIAGAGDTQYF
TRBV15	.	TRBJ1-2	16	CATSQGGRGFNYDYTF
TRBV20-1	.	TRBJ1-6	14	CSARVPGANSPLHF
TRBV5-1	.	TRBJ2-5	16	CASSLAGTGGFETQYF
TRBV12-3/TRBV12-4	.	TRBJ1-1	12	CASSLNRAVAFF
TRBV19	.	TRBJ1-3	15	CASSIGQSSGNTIYF
TRBV5-4	once	TRBJ1-2	12	CASSQGQGDYTF
TRBV2	.	TRBJ1-1	14	CASSRQGARTEAFF
TRBV2	.	TRBJ2-5	13	CASSDAGWGTQYF
TRBV20-1	.	TRBJ2-2	12	CSGGENTGELFF
TRBV7-2	.	TRBJ1-2	13	CASSPGTDYGYTF